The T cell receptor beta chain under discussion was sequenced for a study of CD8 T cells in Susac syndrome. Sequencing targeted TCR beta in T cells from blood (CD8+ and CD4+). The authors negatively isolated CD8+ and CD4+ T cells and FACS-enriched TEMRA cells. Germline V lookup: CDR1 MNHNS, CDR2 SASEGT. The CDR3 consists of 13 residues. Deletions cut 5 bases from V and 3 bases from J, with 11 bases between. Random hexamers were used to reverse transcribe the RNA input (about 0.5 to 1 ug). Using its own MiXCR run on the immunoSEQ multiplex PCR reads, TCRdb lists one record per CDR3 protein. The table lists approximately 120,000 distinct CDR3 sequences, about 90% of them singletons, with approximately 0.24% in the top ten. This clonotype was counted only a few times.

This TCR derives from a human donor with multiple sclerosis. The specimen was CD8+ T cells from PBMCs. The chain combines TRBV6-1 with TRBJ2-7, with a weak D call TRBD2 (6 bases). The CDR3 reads CASSPGTLYEQYF. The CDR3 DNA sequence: TGTGCCAGCAGTCCCGGGACTCTCTACGAGCAGTACTTC.